This paragraph reports one T cell receptor (beta chain). Its cognate antigen is unknown. The record originates from a study of T cell repertoires in cytomegalovirus infection. The wider study: Shared public TCR beta signatures pointed to both CMV infection and a matching HLA type. General study results and limits: Public TCR beta family frequency separated CMV-and-HLA carriers, including in an independent cohort. Clonotypes of TCR beta that were HLA-C-restricted and CMV-specific dominated the ex vivo response.

One entry per CDR3 protein results from TCRdb running MiXCR on the reads. This table has 100,000 to 150,000 distinct CDR3 sequences, 32% appearing once. This CDR3 contains 13 residues. V shed 3 bases and J shed 2 bases, with 8 bases lying between them. Here the sequenced sample was CD8+ T cells from cultured PBMCs, taken from culture after CMV antigen stimulation. V is TRBV12-3 or TRBV12-4 and J is TRBJ2-7; D unresolved. The origin of this receptor is a human donor in good health (CMV status not recorded). Some clones in this sample may be carry-over from other donors' samples. CDR3 sequence reads: CASSFGPTYEQYF. The CDR3 nucleotides read TGTGCCAGCAGTTTCGGACCTACCTACGAGCAGTACTTC.